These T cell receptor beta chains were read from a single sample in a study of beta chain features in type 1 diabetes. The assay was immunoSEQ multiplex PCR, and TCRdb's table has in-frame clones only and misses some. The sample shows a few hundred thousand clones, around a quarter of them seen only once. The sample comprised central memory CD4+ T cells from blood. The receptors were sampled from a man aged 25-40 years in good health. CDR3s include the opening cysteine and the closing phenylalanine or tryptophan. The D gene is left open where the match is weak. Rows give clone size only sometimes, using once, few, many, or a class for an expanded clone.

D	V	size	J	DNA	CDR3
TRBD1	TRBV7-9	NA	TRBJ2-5	TGTGCCAGCAGCCAAGGACAGGGAACGGGAGAGACCCAGTACTTC	CASSQGQGTGETQYF
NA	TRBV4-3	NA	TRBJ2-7	TGCGCCAGCAGCGCAAACCGGGGCCAAGAGCAGTACTTC	CASSANRGQEQYF
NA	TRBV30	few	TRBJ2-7	TGTGCCTGGGGACTCCTCTCCTACGAGCAGTACTTC	CAWGLLSYEQYF
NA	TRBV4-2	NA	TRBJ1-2	TGTGCCAGCAGCCAAGATGTGAGGACCTATGGCTACACCTTC	CASSQDVRTYGYTF
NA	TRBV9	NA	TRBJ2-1	TGTGCCAGCAGCGTACAGCAGGCTATAGATGAGCAGTTCTTC	CASSVQQAIDEQFF
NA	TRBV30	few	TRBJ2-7	TGTGCCTGGAGTGTCCTTGGGGGAGGCTTCATCCACGAGCAGTACTTC	CAWSVLGGGFIHEQYF
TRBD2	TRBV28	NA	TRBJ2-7	TGTGCCAGCGAGACTAGCGACTCCTACGAGCAGTACTTC	CASETSDSYEQYF
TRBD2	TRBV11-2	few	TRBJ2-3	TGTGCCAGCAGCTTATGGGTGTCTAGCGGGAGGCCAGATACGCAGTATTTT	CASSLWVSSGRPDTQYF
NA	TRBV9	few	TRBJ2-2	TGTGCCAGCAGCGTAGCTACCCTGGGGAGTCCCGGGGAGCTGTTTTTT	CASSVATLGSPGELFF
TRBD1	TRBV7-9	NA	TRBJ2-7	TGTGCCAGCAGCTTGGCCGGGACAGGGGCTGGCGAGCAGTACTTC	CASSLAGTGAGEQYF
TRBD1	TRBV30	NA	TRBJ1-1	TGTGCCTGGAGCCATTATACAGGGGGCACTGAAGCTTTCTTT	CAWSHYTGGTEAFF
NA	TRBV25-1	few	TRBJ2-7	TGTGCCAGCAGTGAAAGTGCCAGGGGTAACGAGCAGTACTTC	CASSESARGNEQYF
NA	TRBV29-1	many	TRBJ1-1	TGCAGCGTATCTTTGGCCGAGGAAGCTTTCTTT	CSVSLAEEAFF
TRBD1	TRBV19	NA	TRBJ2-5	TGTGCCAGCCAGGATTACAGGGGGGAGACCCAGTACTTC	CASQDYRGETQYF
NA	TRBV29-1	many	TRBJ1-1	TGCAGCACCGGCTCAAAGGGAGGGACTGAAGCTTTCTTT	CSTGSKGGTEAFF
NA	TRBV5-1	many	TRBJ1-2	TGCGCCAGCAGCTTGCAGGGTAACGGCTACACCTTC	CASSLQGNGYTF
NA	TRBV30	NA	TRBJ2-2	TGTGCCTGGCACGGGGGCGTCGGGACCGGGGAGCTGTTTTTT	CAWHGGVGTGELFF
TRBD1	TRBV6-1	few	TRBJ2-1	TGTGCCACGAGCCGGGACAGCTCCTACAATGAGCAGTTCTTC	CATSRDSSYNEQFF
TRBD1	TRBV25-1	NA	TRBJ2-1	TGTGCCAGCATGAGGGACAGGGCGGGCGATGAGCAGTTCTTC	CASMRDRAGDEQFF
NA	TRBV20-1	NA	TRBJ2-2	TGCAGTGCTAGGTTCACCGGGGAGCTGTTTTTT	CSARFTGELFF
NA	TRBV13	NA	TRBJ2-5	TGTGCCAGCAGCCCTTGGTCTAGCCGGGAGACCCAGTACTTC	CASSPWSSRETQYF
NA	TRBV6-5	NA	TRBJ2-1	TGTGCCAGCAGTTACTTGCCCGGGACATCAAGCGATGAGCAGTTCTTC	CASSYLPGTSSDEQFF
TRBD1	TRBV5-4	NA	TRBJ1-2	TGTGCCAGCAGCTTGGCGGACAGGGATAGTGGCTACACCTTC	CASSLADRDSGYTF
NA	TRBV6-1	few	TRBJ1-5	TGTGCCAGCAGTGAAGCGCGGGGGGCCGGGACCCAGCATTTT	CASSEARGAGTQHF
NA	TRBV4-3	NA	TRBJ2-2	TGCGCCAGCAGCCCCCACCGGGCAAACACCGGGGAGCTGTTTTTT	CASSPHRANTGELFF
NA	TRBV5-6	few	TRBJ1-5	TGTGCCAGCAGCTTGGGCGTACATAGCAATCAGCCCCAGCATTTT	CASSLGVHSNQPQHF
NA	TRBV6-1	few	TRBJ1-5	TGTGCCACCTGGACGCGAGTGGGCAATCAGCCCCAGCATTTT	CATWTRVGNQPQHF
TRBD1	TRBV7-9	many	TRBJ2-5	TGTGCCAGCAGCACCCGGACAGGGGGGGAGACCCAGTACTTC	CASSTRTGGETQYF
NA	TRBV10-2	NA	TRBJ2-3	TGCGCCAGCAGTGAGTCGAGGGGGATAGGCACAGATACGCAGTATTTT	CASSESRGIGTDTQYF
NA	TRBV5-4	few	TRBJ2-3	TGTGCCAGCAGCTTGAACCCCTCCGTCGGAGATACGCAGTATTTT	CASSLNPSVGDTQYF
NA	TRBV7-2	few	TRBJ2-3	TGTGCCAGCAGTCCTCGGGGAGCCAATGGGGCAGATACGCAGTATTTT	CASSPRGANGADTQYF
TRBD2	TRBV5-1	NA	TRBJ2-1	TGCGCCAGCAGCTTAACTAGCGGGTTTGGCAATGAGCAGTTCTTC	CASSLTSGFGNEQFF
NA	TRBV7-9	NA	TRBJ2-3	TGTGCCAGCAGCCTCGGATACGGCACAGATACGCAGTATTTT	CASSLGYGTDTQYF
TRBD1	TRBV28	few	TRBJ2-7	TGTGCCAGGGAGAGGACAGGGGAAACCTACGAGCAGTACTTC	CARERTGETYEQYF
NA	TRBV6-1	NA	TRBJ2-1	TGTGCCAGCAGTGAATTAAGGGCAGCAAGCTACAATGAGCAGTTCTTC	CASSELRAASYNEQFF
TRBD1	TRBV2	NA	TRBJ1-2	TGTGCCAGCAGGAAGACAGGGGTCTATGGCTACACCTTC	CASRKTGVYGYTF
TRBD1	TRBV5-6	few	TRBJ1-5	TGTGCCAGCAGCACCGACAGGGGGAATAGCAATCAGCCCCAGCATTTT	CASSTDRGNSNQPQHF
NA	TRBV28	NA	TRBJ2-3	TGTGCCAGCAGTCCAATCGGGGACAAGTCGTTAGATACGCAGTATTTT	CASSPIGDKSLDTQYF
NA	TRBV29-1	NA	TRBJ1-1	TGCAGCGCGGGGGAGCGGGCCCTCATGAACACTGAAGCTTTCTTT	CSAGERALMNTEAFF
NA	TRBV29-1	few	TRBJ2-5	TGCAGCGCTAGGGCGGCGTACCAAGAGACCCAGTACTTC	CSARAAYQETQYF
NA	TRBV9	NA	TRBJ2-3	TGTGCCAGCAGCACTGGGCCCTACAGCACAGATACGCAGTATTTT	CASSTGPYSTDTQYF
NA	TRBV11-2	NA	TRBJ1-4	TGTGCCAGCAGCTCACAAGGGGAAAAACTGTTTTTT	CASSSQGEKLFF
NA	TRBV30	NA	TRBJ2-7	TGTGCCTGGAGTGGAGGGACCTACGAGCAGTACTTC	CAWSGGTYEQYF
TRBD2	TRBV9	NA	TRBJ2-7	TGTGCCAGCAGCGTCAGGAGCGGGAGTCCGGGGGAGCAGTACTTC	CASSVRSGSPGEQYF
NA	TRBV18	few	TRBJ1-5	TGTGCCAGCTTCCGGGACACCCAGCATTTT	CASFRDTQHF
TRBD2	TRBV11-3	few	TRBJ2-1	TGTGCCAGCAGCATAAGACTAGCTAATGAGCAGTTCTTC	CASSIRLANEQFF